These T cell receptor beta chains were read from a single sample in a study of shared clonotypes between healthy human individuals. This table comes from immunoSEQ multiplex PCR, and its TCRdb copy is limited to in-frame clones, with some not included. Of about 2.1 million clones in the sample, about 94% are singletons; the top ten hold 1.5% to 2%. The specimen was naive CD8+ T cells from PBMCs. These receptors were taken from a young man in good health. Some clones in this sample may be carry-over from other donors' samples. Each CDR3 is given with its conserved first and last residue.

V	length	J	CDR3
TRBV28	14	TRBJ2-3	CATKLAGGPDTQYF
TRBV19	16	TRBJ1-5	CASSIGPQGAYQPQHF
TRBV7-3	17	TRBJ2-5	CASSKSGRQGRWETQYF
TRBV27	16	TRBJ2-3	CASSSIAALETDTQYF
TRBV6-1	14	TRBJ2-2	CASSEVQKSGELFF
TRBV5-1	14	TRBJ1-4	CASSWTGTNEKLFF
TRBV10-3	16	TRBJ1-2	CAISESGTERNYGYTF
TRBV19	15	TRBJ1-1	CASRTTQGMNTEAFF
TRBV27	19	TRBJ1-2	CASSLFTSGDRGLDYGYTF
TRBV5-1	15	TRBJ2-7	CASSSRGGMNDEQYF
TRBV13	16	TRBJ2-1	CASSARAYLSYNEQFF
TRBV4-1	14	TRBJ2-3	CASSQARVPPTQYF
TRBV4-1	17	TRBJ2-2	CASSQGGQAGNTGELFF
TRBV6-5	13	TRBJ2-7	CASTARPAYEQYF
TRBV7-6	18	TRBJ2-1	CASSTTSEVPTPVYEQFF
TRBV5-4	15	TRBJ2-7	CASSVGLAGVNEQYF
TRBV20-1	10	TRBJ2-3	CSARGTSGCF
TRBV11-2	15	TRBJ1-2	CASSLVGDPREGYTF
TRBV4-1	16	TRBJ1-1	CASSQEVRGPTTEAFF
TRBV27	15	TRBJ2-3	CASSLLRDSTDTQYF
TRBV27	16	TRBJ2-3	CASSVRTAKRPDTQYF
TRBV27	17	TRBJ2-5	CASKLTSGRADWETQYF
TRBV4-3	15	TRBJ2-7	CASSQEGSSPYEQYF
TRBV29-1	16	TRBJ2-2	CSVEYLDRVNTGELFF
TRBV4-1	14	TRBJ2-4	CASSQDRGGSSWDF
TRBV19	15	TRBJ2-1	CATSTLAGVYNEQFF
TRBV29-1	12	TRBJ2-2	CSVETDTGELFF
TRBV6-5	15	TRBJ2-1	CASREMTPPYNEQFF
TRBV29-1	13	TRBJ2-5	CSVGGGLAFYEYF
TRBV7-3	16	TRBJ2-5	CASSLGAGRLWETQYF